Here is one TCR beta chain with its context. The target antigen is unknown. The data belong to a study of identical twins. Whole-study findings and limits: Models predicted less out-of-frame TCR alpha sharing in monozygotic twins than was found. The study found weaker excess twin sharing in beta out-of-frame sequences.

Germline V gene data show CDR1 as MNHNS and CDR2 as SASEGT. Trimming took 4 bases from V and 5 from J; bases not matched to a gene: 19. CDR3 size: 19 residues. Addition of a universal primer site occurred through template switching, and cDNA carried unique molecular identifiers. TCRdb re-analysed the 5' RACE reads in MiXCR, keeping a single row per CDR3 protein. The table shows approximately 220,000 distinct CDR3 sequences, with around a tenth occurring only once. The sequencing input was memory (CD45RO+) T cells sorted from blood. This receptor was identified in a woman aged 18-29 years in good health. The V gene is TRBV6-1, the J gene TRBJ2-1, with 8 bases matching TRBD2. The chain's CDR3 is CASSVNVGGWSSGHNEQFF. Here the CDR3 DNA reads TGTGCCAGCAGTGTCAATGTAGGTGGTTGGTCTAGCGGGCACAATGAGCAGTTCTTC.